Listed here is a single T cell receptor beta chain. Antigen specificity is unknown. There are 21 residues in the CDR3. The germline CDR1 and CDR2 sequences are SGHVS and FNYEAQ. V lost 5 bases to trimming and J lost 2 bases; unmatched junction nucleotides: 21. This record comes from a study of cytomegalovirus exposure and HLA in healthy donors. Notes on the study in general: A later analysis associated around 17,000 TCR beta sequences with HLA alleles at a 0.05 false discovery rate. V segments that were indistinguishable, TRBV6-2 and TRBV6-3 among them, were omitted from analysis. The majority of CMV-associated TCR beta chains were reported as apparently HLA-restricted in a later analysis.

PCR involved 60 Vbeta and 13 Jbeta primers. Sequencing used immunoSEQ multiplex PCR; TCRdb keeps in-frame clones, though not all of them. The data show 150,000 to 170,000 clones, around 80% seen once. The J gene is TRBJ2-5, the V gene TRBV7-6, with 12 positions matching TRBD2. This clonotype was sampled from a man between 18 and 35 years old in good health and CMV-seronegative. The sequencing sample was made of PBMCs. The CDR3 spells CASSRKPRTSGILWGQETQYF. The CDR3 DNA follows: TGTGCCAGCAGCCGCAAGCCTCGGACTAGCGGGATATTATGGGGGCAAGAGACCCAGTACTTC.